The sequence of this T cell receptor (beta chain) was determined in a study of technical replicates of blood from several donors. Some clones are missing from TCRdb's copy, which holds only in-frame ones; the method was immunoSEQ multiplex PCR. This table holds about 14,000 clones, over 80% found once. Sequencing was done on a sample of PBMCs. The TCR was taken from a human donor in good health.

CDR3 residues: CAWRPLAGVVGELFF. CDR3 in DNA: TGTGCCTGGAGACCCCTAGCGGGAGTTGTCGGGGAGCTGTTTTTT. V usage is TRBV30 and J usage is TRBJ2-2; 10 bases match TRBD2. The CDR3 spans 15 residues. V trimming: 3 bases; J trimming: 7 bases; junction bases outside the gene matches: 8. Germline-derived CDR1 and CDR2 are GTSNPN and SVGIG (reference sequence).